The 3 T cell receptor beta chains below come from one sample, sequenced in a study of OX40 agonist ivuxolimab in advanced cancers. Method: immunoSEQ multiplex PCR; TCRdb's copy keeps in-frame clones and lacks some. This sample has around 30,000 clones, with more than 75% found just once. This specimen was CD4+ or CD8+ T cells sorted from blood, taken in a trial of the OX40 agonist ivuxolimab. These receptors were taken from an adult with an advanced solid tumor such as melanoma, head and neck, liver or kidney cancer.

This chain links TRBV6-6 with TRBJ2-5; 8 bases are shared with TRBD2. This CDR3 spans 15 amino acids. The ends lost 6 bases at V and 1 base at J; junction bases unmatched: 7. In germline, CDR1 is MNHNY, CDR2 SVGAGI (reference sequence). The CDR3 DNA reads as TGTGCCAGCAGCTCATCCGGGACTAGCCAAGAGACCCAGTACTTC. This sequence encodes CASSSSGTSQETQYF.

This chain joins TRBV28 and TRBJ2-7; possible D gene TRBD1, 5 bases. This CDR3 is built from 12 residues. The germline V gene has CDR1 MDHEN and CDR2 SYDVKM. V was shortened by 7 bases and J by 0 bases, with 7 bases between the two germline ends. CDR3 sequence reads: CASKGLSYEQYF. CDR3 DNA sequence: TGTGCCAGCAAGGGGCTCTCCTACGAGCAGTACTTC.

This clone was seen once. CDR3 bases: TGTGCCAGTAGTATGTGGGGTGGAACTAACTATGGCTACACCTTC. Its translation: CASSMWGGTNYGYTF. V is TRBV19 and J is TRBJ1-2; D not resolved. The germline V and J ends were trimmed by 3 bases and 0 bases, with 11 bases remaining between them. CDR1 and CDR2 (germline): LNHDA, SQIVND (reference sequence). The CDR3 covers 15 residues.